This is a list of T cell receptor beta chains from one sample in a study of blood T cell repertoires in COVID-19. The data were produced by immunoSEQ multiplex PCR, yet TCRdb's version contains in-frame clones alone and is incomplete. The sample has some 60,000 clones, 92% seen once. The specimen was peripheral blood. The receptors originated from a human donor in a cohort sampled during active COVID-19. Both conserved end residues are part of each CDR3. The D gene is left open where the match is weak. Not all rows give a size; the values are once, few, many and, for expanded clones, a class.

v_call	clone_size	d_call	j_call	cdr3_aa	cdr3_nt
TRBV28	.	.	TRBJ2-3	CASMGPDTQYF	TGTGCCAGCATGGGGCCAGATACGCAGTATTTT
TRBV6-2/TRBV6-3	.	TRBD1	TRBJ2-7	CASNPKWDRGYEQYF	TGTGCCAGCAACCCCAAGTGGGACAGGGGCTACGAGCAGTACTTC
TRBV21-1	.	.	TRBJ1-2	CASSKDDRGLPGYTF	TGTGCCAGCAGCAAAGACGACAGGGGGCTGCCTGGCTACACCTTC
TRBV28	.	.	TRBJ1-5	CASSLEQPQHF	TGTGCCAGCAGTTTAGAGCAGCCCCAGCATTTT
TRBV9	.	.	TRBJ1-3	CASSVGQARGGNTIYF	TGTGCCAGCAGCGTAGGGCAGGCGAGGGGGGGAAACACCATATATTTT
TRBV12-3/TRBV12-4	.	.	TRBJ2-2	CASSLPSPGELFF	TGTGCCAGCAGTTTACCAAGCCCCGGGGAGCTGTTTTTT
TRBV28	once	TRBD2	TRBJ2-3	CASDRGGVNTQYF	TGTGCCAGCGACCGGGGGGGCGTGAATACGCAGTATTTT
TRBV3-1/TRBV3-2	.	.	TRBJ2-5	CASSQVRETQYF	TGTGCCAGCAGCCAAGTGCGAGAGACCCAGTACTTC
TRBV7-3	.	.	TRBJ2-1	CASSPDSYEQFF	TGTGCCAGCAGTCCCGACAGTTATGAGCAGTTCTTC
TRBV10-2	.	.	TRBJ1-1	CASLGYTEAFF	TGCGCCAGCCTAGGATACACTGAAGCTTTCTTT
TRBV3-1/TRBV3-2	once	.	TRBJ2-5	CASSQGQGEYQETQYF	TGTGCCAGCAGCCAGGGGCAGGGCGAGTACCAAGAGACCCAGTACTTC
TRBV4-2	.	.	TRBJ2-1	CASSQGVAVGGVSYNEQFF	TGTGCCAGCAGCCAAGGAGTAGCGGTAGGGGGGGTTTCCTACAATGAGCAGTTCTTC
TRBV4-2	.	TRBD2	TRBJ2-2	CASSRDPLAGNTGELFF	TGTGCCAGCAGCCGAGACCCTCTAGCGGGGAACACCGGGGAGCTGTTTTTT
TRBV2	.	.	TRBJ2-1	CASILSGAATYNEQFF	TGTGCCAGCATCTTAAGCGGAGCCGCCACCTACAATGAGCAGTTCTTC
TRBV7-9	.	TRBD1	TRBJ2-7	CASRVTGGSEQYF	TGTGCCAGCAGGGTAACAGGGGGCAGCGAGCAGTACTTC
TRBV30	once	.	TRBJ1-6	CAWSISESGGSPLHF	TGTGCCTGGAGTATATCGGAGTCCGGAGGGTCACCCCTCCACTTT
TRBV2	once	.	TRBJ2-3	CASLWASDTQYF	TGTGCCAGCCTCTGGGCCTCAGATACGCAGTATTTT
TRBV19	.	.	TRBJ1-4	CASSIRGINEKLFF	TGTGCCAGTAGTATTCGGGGAATTAATGAAAAACTGTTTTTT
TRBV25-1	few	.	TRBJ1-5	CASSERENQPQHF	TGTGCCAGCAGTGAACGGGAGAATCAGCCCCAGCATTTT
TRBV2	.	TRBD1	TRBJ1-1	CASGEQGPEAFF	TGTGCCAGCGGAGAACAGGGGCCCGAAGCTTTCTTT
TRBV7-9	.	.	TRBJ2-7	CASSDRTASYEQYF	TGTGCCAGCAGCGATCGGACAGCCTCCTACGAGCAGTACTTC
TRBV7-9	.	.	TRBJ2-7	CASSLVRGRAAEQYF	TGTGCCAGCAGCTTAGTGCGGGGTCGAGCAGCCGAGCAGTACTTC
TRBV9	.	TRBD2	TRBJ2-3	CASSASGSVYTDTQYF	TGTGCCAGCAGCGCTAGCGGGTCGGTATACACAGATACGCAGTATTTT
TRBV6-6	.	.	TRBJ2-7	CASSQPGRNEQYF	TGTGCCAGCAGCCAACCGGGGAGGAACGAGCAGTACTTC
TRBV4-1	.	TRBD2	TRBJ2-1	CATRRRGDYNEQFF	TGCGCCACCCGGAGGCGGGGGGATTACAATGAGCAGTTCTTC
TRBV5-1	.	TRBD1	TRBJ2-1	CASSADRGRSDEQFF	TGCGCCAGCAGCGCGGACAGGGGGCGCTCAGATGAGCAGTTCTTC
TRBV12-3/TRBV12-4	.	.	TRBJ1-1	CASSLLGLGEAFF	TGTGCCAGCAGTTTACTGGGCCTGGGTGAAGCTTTCTTT
TRBV7-9	.	.	TRBJ1-1	CASIPPRREGTEAFF	TGTGCCAGCATTCCACCCAGGAGGGAAGGGACTGAAGCTTTCTTT